This TCR beta chain comes out of a study of PD-L1 blockade in urothelial cancer. Across the whole study: Of under 30 patients, twenty-five were males with bladder-origin urothelial cancer.

Trimming cost V 5 bases and J 4 bases; bases outside gene matches: 7. The germline V gene has CDR1 SGHDT and CDR2 YYEEEE. The CDR3 consists of 14 residues. The data were produced by immunoSEQ multiplex PCR, yet TCRdb's version contains in-frame clones alone and is incomplete. The sample includes about 130,000 clones, approximately 84% of them seen just once. Time point: pretreatment peripheral blood. The J gene is TRBJ2-5, the V gene TRBV5-6; 8 nucleotides agree with TRBD2. The TCR originated in a man in his fifties with urothelial cancer. The source was PBMCs, collected around atezolizumab (anti-PD-L1) treatment. In nucleotides, the CDR3 is TGTGCCAGCAGGGAGACCGGGACTAGAGAGACCCAGTACTTC. Residues: CASRETGTRETQYF.